Each of the 2 T cell receptor beta chains below was sequenced from the same sample in a study of beta chain features in type 1 diabetes. Every isolated RNA sample was fully reverse transcribed, so sequencing captured expressed TCRB transcripts. Generated by immunoSEQ multiplex PCR, the TCRdb table keeps only in-frame clones and is missing some. The sample has under 550,000 clones, over 10% seen once. The sequenced material came from naive CD4+ T cells from blood. The receptors derive from a woman aged 18 to 35 in good health.

This clone was observed a few times. The chain recombines TRBV10-3 with TRBJ2-3; TRBD2 is a possible D gene (5 bases). The ends were cut back, 7 bases at V and 1 base at J, with 9 bases in the middle. Germline CDR1 is ENHRY and CDR2 is SYGVKD. CDR3 length: 13 amino acids. The CDR3 region is CAINGAGTDTQYF. In DNA, the CDR3 is TGTGCCATCAATGGAGCGGGCACAGATACGCAGTATTTT.

This clone was seen only a few times. This rearrangement joins TRBV2 to TRBJ2-3; D is ambiguous. Trimming left V 6 bases short and J 4 bases short, with 5 bases between. CDR3 length equals 11 residues. Germline V CDR1 and CDR2: SNHLY, FYNNEI. CDR3 in DNA: TGTGCCAGCAGGCCCCCAGATACGCAGTATTTT. Encoded protein: CASRPPDTQYF.